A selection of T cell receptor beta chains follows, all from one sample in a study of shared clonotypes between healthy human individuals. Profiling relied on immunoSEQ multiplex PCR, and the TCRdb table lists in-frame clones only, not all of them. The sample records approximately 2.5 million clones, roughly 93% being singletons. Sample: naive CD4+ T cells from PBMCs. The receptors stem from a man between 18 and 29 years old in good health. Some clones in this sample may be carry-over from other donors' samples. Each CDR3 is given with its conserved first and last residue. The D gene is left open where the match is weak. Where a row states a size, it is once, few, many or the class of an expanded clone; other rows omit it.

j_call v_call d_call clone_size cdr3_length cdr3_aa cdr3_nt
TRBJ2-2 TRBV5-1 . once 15 CASCPLALNTGELFF TGCGCCAGCTGCCCCCTAGCACTGAACACCGGGGAGCTGTTTTTT
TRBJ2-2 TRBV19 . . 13 CASSIRPPGELFF TGTGCCAGTAGTATAAGGCCCCCCGGGGAGCTGTTTTTT
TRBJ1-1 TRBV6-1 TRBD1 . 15 CASRDRFPSVAEAFF TGTGCCAGCAGGGACAGGTTCCCCTCGGTGGCTGAAGCTTTCTTT
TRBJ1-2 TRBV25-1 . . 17 CASSPSTGGSAPYGYTF TGTGCCAGCTCACCTTCTACGGGGGGCTCGGCGCCCTATGGCTACACCTTC
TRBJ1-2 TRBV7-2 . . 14 CASSSGTLNYGYTF TGTGCCAGCAGCTCTGGGACCCTGAACTATGGCTACACCTTC
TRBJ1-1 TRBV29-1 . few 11 CSAQTGAEAFF TGCAGCGCTCAGACAGGAGCTGAAGCTTTCTTT
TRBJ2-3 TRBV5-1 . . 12 CASSPIPDTQYF TGCGCCAGCAGTCCTATTCCAGATACGCAGTATTTT
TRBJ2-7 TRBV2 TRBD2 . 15 CASSPLAGVVYEQYF TGTGCCAGCAGCCCACTAGCGGGAGTGGTCTACGAGCAGTACTTC
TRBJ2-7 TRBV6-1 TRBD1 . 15 CASSSPGQGAYEQYF TGTGCCAGCAGTTCCCCGGGACAGGGGGCTTACGAGCAGTACTTC
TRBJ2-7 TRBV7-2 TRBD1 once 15 CASSRGTGGSYEQYF TGTGCCAGCAGCCGGGGAACAGGGGGCTCCTACGAGCAGTACTTC
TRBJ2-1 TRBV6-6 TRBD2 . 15 CASSYRAGGANEQFF TGTGCCAGCAGTTACAGAGCGGGAGGGGCCAATGAGCAGTTCTTC
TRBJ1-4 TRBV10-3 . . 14 CAISPGRTNEKLFF TGTGCCATCAGCCCGGGACGGACTAATGAAAAACTGTTTTTT
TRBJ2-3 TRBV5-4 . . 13 CASSLGPTDTQYF TGTGCCAGCAGCTTGGGGCCCACAGATACGCAGTATTTT
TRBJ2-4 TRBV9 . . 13 CASSGRAKNIQYF TGTGCCAGCAGCGGCCGGGCCAAAAACATTCAGTACTTC
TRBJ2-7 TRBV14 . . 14 CASSRGRGGYEQYF TGTGCCAGCAGCCGCGGAAGGGGGGGCTACGAGCAGTACTTC
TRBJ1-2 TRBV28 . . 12 CASSAQNYGYTF TGTGCCAGCAGCGCTCAGAACTATGGCTACACCTTC
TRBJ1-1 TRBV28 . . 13 CASSLDANTEAFF TGTGCCAGCAGCTTAGACGCGAACACTGAAGCTTTCTTT
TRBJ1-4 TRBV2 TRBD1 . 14 CASPMDRVNEKLFF TGTGCCAGCCCTATGGACAGGGTAAATGAAAAACTGTTTTTT
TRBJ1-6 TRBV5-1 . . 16 CASSLAGSSYNSPLHF TGCGCCAGCAGCTTGGCGGGCAGCTCCTATAATTCACCCCTCCACTTT
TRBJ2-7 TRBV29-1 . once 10 CSVGTYEQYF TGCAGCGTTGGTACCTACGAGCAGTACTTC
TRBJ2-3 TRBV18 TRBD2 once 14 CASSPLAGTDTQYF TGTGCCAGCTCCCCTCTAGCGGGAACAGATACGCAGTATTTT
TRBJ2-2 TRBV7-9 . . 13 CASSLVDNGELFF TGTGCCAGCAGCTTGGTCGATAACGGGGAGCTGTTTTTT
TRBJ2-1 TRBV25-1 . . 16 CASSEQGKPPYNEQFF TGTGCCAGCAGTGAGCAGGGGAAACCACCCTACAATGAGCAGTTCTTC
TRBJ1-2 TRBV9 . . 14 CASSRSSSNYGYTF TGTGCCAGCAGCCGCTCGTCGAGCAACTATGGCTACACCTTC
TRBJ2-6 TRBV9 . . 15 CASSRQSSGANVLTF TGTGCCAGCAGCAGACAGAGCTCTGGGGCCAACGTCCTGACTTTC
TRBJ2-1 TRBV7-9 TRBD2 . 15 CASSLPGLAYNEQFF TGTGCCAGCAGCCTACCGGGACTAGCCTACAATGAGCAGTTCTTC
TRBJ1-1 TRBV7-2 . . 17 CASGPTGANARYTEAFF TGTGCCAGCGGGCCCACCGGGGCCAACGCCCGATACACTGAAGCTTTCTTT
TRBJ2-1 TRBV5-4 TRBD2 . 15 CASSQTSGSYNEQFF TGTGCCAGCAGCCAGACTAGCGGGAGCTACAATGAGCAGTTCTTC
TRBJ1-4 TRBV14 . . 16 CASSPTYVRTNEKLFF TGTGCCAGCAGCCCAACGTACGTAAGAACTAATGAAAAACTGTTTTTT
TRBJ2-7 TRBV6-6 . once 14 CASSRRSPSYEQYF TGTGCCAGCAGTCGCCGCAGTCCCTCCTACGAGCAGTACTTC
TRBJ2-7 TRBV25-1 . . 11 CASSELWQQYF TGTGCCAGCAGTGAACTTTGGCAGCAGTACTTC
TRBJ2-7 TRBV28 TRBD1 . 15 CASSFAGQGSHEQYF TGTGCCAGCAGTTTTGCGGGACAGGGTAGCCACGAGCAGTACTTC
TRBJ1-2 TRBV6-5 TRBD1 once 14 CASSPRDRVGGYTF TGTGCCAGCAGTCCCCGGGACAGGGTGGGAGGCTACACCTTC
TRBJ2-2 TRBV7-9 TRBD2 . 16 CASSLGTSGITGELFF TGTGCCAGCAGCCTCGGGACTAGCGGGATTACCGGGGAGCTGTTTTTT
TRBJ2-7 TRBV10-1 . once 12 CASSASSYEQYF TGCGCCAGCAGCGCTAGCTCCTACGAGCAGTACTTC
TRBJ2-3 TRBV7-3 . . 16 CASSLTSGRFTDTQYF TGTGCCAGCAGCTTAACGTCAGGCAGATTCACAGATACGCAGTATTTT
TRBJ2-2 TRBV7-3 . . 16 CASSLQPGPHHGELFF TGTGCCAGCAGCTTACAGCCCGGGCCCCACCACGGGGAGCTGTTTTTT
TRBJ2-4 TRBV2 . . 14 CASRRTSYRDIQYF TGTGCCAGCAGGAGGACTTCGTATAGAGACATTCAGTACTTC
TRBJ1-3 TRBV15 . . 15 CATSREVAAGNTIYF TGTGCCACCAGCAGAGAGGTGGCGGCTGGAAACACCATATATTTT
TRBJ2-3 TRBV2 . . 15 CASSLLGRGPDTQYF TGTGCCAGCAGCCTCCTCGGGCGGGGCCCGGATACGCAGTATTTT
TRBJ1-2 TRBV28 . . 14 CASSLARGNYGYTF TGTGCCAGCAGCCTCGCTAGGGGTAACTATGGCTACACCTTC
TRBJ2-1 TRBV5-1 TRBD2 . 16 CASSVTSGRTINEQFF TGCGCCAGCAGTGTAACTAGCGGGAGAACTATAAATGAGCAGTTCTTC
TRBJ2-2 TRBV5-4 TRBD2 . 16 CASTLTGGGNTGELFF TGTGCCAGCACCTTGACGGGAGGAGGAAACACCGGGGAGCTGTTTTTT
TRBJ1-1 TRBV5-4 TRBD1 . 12 CASSLLGQQAFF TGTGCCAGCAGCTTGCTGGGACAGCAGGCTTTCTTT
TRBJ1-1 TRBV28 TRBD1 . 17 CASSDGDRGLLNTEAFF TGTGCCAGCAGTGACGGCGACAGGGGCTTACTGAACACTGAAGCTTTCTTT
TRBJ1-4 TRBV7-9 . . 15 CASSLTGEGNEKLFF TGTGCCAGCAGCTTGACCGGTGAGGGGAATGAAAAACTGTTTTTT
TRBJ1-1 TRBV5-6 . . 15 CASSFGGRANTEAFF TGTGCCAGCAGCTTCGGTGGCAGGGCTAACACTGAAGCTTTCTTT
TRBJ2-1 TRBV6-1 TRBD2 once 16 CASSVSGLASYNEQFF TGTGCCAGCAGTGTGTCAGGACTAGCGAGCTACAATGAGCAGTTCTTC
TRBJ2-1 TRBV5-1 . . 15 CASSFAGPPTNEQFF TGCGCCAGCAGCTTTGCTGGACCGCCAACTAATGAGCAGTTCTTC